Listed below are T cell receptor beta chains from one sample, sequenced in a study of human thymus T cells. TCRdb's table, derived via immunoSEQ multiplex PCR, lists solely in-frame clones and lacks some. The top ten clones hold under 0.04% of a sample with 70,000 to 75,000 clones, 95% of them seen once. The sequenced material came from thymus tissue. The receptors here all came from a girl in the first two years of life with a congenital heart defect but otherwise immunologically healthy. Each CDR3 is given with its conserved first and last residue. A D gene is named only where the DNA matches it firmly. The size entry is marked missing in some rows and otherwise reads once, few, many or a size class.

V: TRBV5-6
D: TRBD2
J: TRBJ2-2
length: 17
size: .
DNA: TGTGCCAGCAGCCCCGGGAGCGGGGGCCGTGGCACCGGGGAGCTGTTTTTT
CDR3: CASSPGSGGRGTGELFF

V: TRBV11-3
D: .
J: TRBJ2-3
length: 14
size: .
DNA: TGTGCCAGCAGCTCGGACAGAACCACAGATACGCAGTATTTT
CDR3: CASSSDRTTDTQYF

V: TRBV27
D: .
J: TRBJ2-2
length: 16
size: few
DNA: TGTGCCAGCAGCTGGGGCACAGGGACGAACACCGGGGAGCTGTTTTTT
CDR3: CASSWGTGTNTGELFF

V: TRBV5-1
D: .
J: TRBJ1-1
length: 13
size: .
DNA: TGCGCCAGCAGCTCACAGGGTGGGACTGAAGCTTTCTTT
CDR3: CASSSQGGTEAFF

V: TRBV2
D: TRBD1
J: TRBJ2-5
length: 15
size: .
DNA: TGTGCCAGCAGCAGGGGGACAGGGAGGAAAGAGACCCAGTACTTC
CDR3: CASSRGTGRKETQYF

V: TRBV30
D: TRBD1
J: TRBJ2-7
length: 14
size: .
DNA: TGTGCCTGGGACGGACAGGGGGCTAGATACGAGCAGTACTTC
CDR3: CAWDGQGARYEQYF

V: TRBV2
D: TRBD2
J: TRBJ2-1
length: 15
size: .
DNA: TGTGCCAGCAGTACGGGACTAGCTTGGCTCCATGAGCAGTTCTTC
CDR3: CASSTGLAWLHEQFF

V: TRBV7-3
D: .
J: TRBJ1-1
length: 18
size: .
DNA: TGTGCCAGCAGCCCAACGCACAAGGGACCCTGGCGGAACACTGAAGCTTTCTTT
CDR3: CASSPTHKGPWRNTEAFF

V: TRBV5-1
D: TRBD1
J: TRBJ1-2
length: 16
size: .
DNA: TGCGCCAGCAGCGCATTGACAGGGAGTCCCCTCTATGGCTACACCTTC
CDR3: CASSALTGSPLYGYTF

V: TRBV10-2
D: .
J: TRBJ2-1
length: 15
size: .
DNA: TGCGCCAGCAGTGTACCCCACCATAGCTCTAATGAGCAGTTCTTC
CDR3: CASSVPHHSSNEQFF

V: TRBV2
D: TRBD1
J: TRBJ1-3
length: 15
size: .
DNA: TGTGCCAGCAGGGGACAGGGAACGGCTGGAAACACCATATATTTT
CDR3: CASRGQGTAGNTIYF

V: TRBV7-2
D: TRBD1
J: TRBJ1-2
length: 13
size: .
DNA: TGTGCCAGCAGCTTTGCTACAGGGGTGGGCTACACCTTC
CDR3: CASSFATGVGYTF

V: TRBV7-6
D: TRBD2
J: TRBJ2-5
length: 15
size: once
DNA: TGTGCCAGCAGCAAGACTAGCGGGAGGCTGGAGACCCAGTACTTC
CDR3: CASSKTSGRLETQYF

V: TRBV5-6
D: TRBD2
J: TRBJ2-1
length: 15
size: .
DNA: TGTGCCAGCAGCTCGGGAGCGGGAGCCTACAATGAGCAGTTCTTC
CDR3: CASSSGAGAYNEQFF